The text below deals with one TCR beta chain. Antigen specificity is unknown. This record belongs to a study of shared clonotypes between healthy human individuals. CD45RO-negative CD8 cells positively selected for CCR7 made up the naive population, which excluded terminally differentiated effector memory CD45RA+ cells. Trimming removed 2 bases from V and 7 bases from J, with 11 bases in between. The germline CDR1 and CDR2 sequences are KGHSH and LQKENI. The CDR3 length is 14 residues. The study's findings and limits: Several donors had roughly 5.2% of their naive CD4 clonotypes in common.

Several immunoSEQ 96-well plates shared each subset's DNA, each plate a replicate. Using immunoSEQ multiplex PCR, the repertoire was profiled, and TCRdb retains in-frame clones only, with some absent. The sample shows millions of clones, about 95% of them seen only once. The TCR sequence derives from a man in his late teens or twenties in good health. What was sequenced was naive CD8+ T cells sorted from blood. This chain uses TRBV18 with TRBJ1-4; the D gene is possibly TRBD1 (5 bases). This chain's CDR3 is CASSPGTDIEKLFF. DNA of the CDR3: TGTGCCAGCTCACCAGGGACCGATATTGAAAAACTGTTTTTT.